This TCR beta chain originates from a study of CD8 T cells in ankylosing spondylitis. Study outcomes and limitations: Within ankylosing spondylitis blood, a TCR beta motif made up of under 10 highly homologous variants appeared to be characteristic.

TCRdb reprocessed the 5' RACE reads via MiXCR and lists one record per CDR3 protein. The data show 800,000 to 900,000 distinct CDR3 sequences, with roughly 10% seen just once and 0.51% held by the top ten. This clonotype turned up a few times. Its antigen is as yet unknown. Germline-derived CDR1 and CDR2 are KGHSH and LQKENI. The V gene lost 3 bases and the J gene lost 1 base, with 15 bases spanning the gap. This CDR3 spans 16 amino acids. The J gene is TRBJ1-1, the V gene TRBV18; D may be TRBD1 (5 bases). Sequences were obtained from blood, either unsorted or a sorted T cell fraction (not recorded which). This receptor was obtained from a male donor with ankylosing spondylitis. CDR3 in amino acids: CASSPKSGPRNTEAFF. DNA for the CDR3: TGTGCCAGCTCACCTAAATCGGGGCCCAGGAACACTGAAGCTTTCTTT.